The clone carrying this T cell receptor beta chain was counted a single time. Vbeta (60) and Jbeta (13) primers were used in the PCR. Clones were read by immunoSEQ multiplex PCR, and TCRdb kept only the in-frame ones, dropping some. The sample carries about 130,000 clones, around 63% recorded once. The entry originates in a study of cytomegalovirus exposure and HLA in healthy donors. The sample consisted of PBMCs. The TCR was taken from a human donor in good health.

The CDR3 reads CASSPPNRGRQETQYF. CDR3 in DNA: TGTGCCAGCTCACCCCCCAACAGGGGGCGCCAAGAGACCCAGTACTTC. This chain links TRBV18 with TRBJ2-5; TRBD1 agrees at 9 bases. V lost 3 bases, J lost 1 base, and 6 bases stayed unmatched. Germline V CDR1 and CDR2: KGHSH, LQKENI. CDR3 length equals 16 residues.